This record covers a single T cell receptor beta chain. The germline gene is not matched at one end of the junction; a read error may be the cause. This sample stems from a study of cytomegalovirus exposure and HLA in healthy donors. Primers for the PCR totalled 60 Vbeta and 13 Jbeta. Clones were read by immunoSEQ multiplex PCR, and TCRdb kept only the in-frame ones, dropping some. The repertoire includes 150,000 to 200,000 clones, 75% to 85% of them detected once, and 0.7% to 0.8% sits in the top ten. The CDR3 loop spans 12 amino acids. CDR1 LNHDA and CDR2 SQIVND come from the germline V gene (reference sequence).

The source is a female donor in good health and CMV-seronegative. Material for sequencing was PBMCs. This sequence joins TRBV19 and TRBJ1-2; D is uncertain. The CDR3, as DNA: TGTGCCAGTAGGGGGAGAGTCTATGGCTACACCTTT. Amino acids: CASRGRVYGYTF.